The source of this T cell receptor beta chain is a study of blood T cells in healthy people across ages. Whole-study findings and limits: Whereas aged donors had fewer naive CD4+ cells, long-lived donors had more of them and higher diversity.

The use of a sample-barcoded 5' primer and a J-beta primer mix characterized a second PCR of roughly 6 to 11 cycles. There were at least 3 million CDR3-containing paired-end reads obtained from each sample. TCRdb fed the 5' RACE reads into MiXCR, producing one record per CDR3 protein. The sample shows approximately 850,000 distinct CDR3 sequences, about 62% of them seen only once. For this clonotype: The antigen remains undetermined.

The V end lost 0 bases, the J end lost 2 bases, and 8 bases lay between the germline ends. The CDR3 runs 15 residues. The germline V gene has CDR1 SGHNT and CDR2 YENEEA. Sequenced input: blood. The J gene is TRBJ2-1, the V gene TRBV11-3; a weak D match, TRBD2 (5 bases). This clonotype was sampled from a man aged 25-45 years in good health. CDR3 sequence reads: CASSLDGEPYNEQFF. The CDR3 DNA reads TGTGCCAGCAGCTTAGACGGGGAGCCCTACAATGAGCAGTTCTTC.